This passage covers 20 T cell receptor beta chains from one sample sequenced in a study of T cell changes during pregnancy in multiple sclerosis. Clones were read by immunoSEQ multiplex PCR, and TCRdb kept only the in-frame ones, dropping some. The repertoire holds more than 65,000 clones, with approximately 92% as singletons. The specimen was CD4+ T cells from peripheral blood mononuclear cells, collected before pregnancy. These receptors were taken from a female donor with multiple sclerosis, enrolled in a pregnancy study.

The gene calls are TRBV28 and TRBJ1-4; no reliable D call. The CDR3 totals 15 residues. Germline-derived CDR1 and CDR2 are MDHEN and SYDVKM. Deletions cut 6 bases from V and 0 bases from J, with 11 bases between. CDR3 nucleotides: TGTGCCAGCAGCCCTAGAGTTGCAACTAATGAAAAACTGTTTTTT. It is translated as CASSPRVATNEKLFF.

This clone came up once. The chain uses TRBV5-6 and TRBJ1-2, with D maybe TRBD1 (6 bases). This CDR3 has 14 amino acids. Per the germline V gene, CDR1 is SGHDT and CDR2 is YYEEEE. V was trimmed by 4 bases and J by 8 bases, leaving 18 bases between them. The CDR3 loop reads CASSLKGGAGGYTF. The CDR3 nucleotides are TGTGCCAGCAGCCTTAAAGGGGGGGCAGGAGGCTACACCTTC.

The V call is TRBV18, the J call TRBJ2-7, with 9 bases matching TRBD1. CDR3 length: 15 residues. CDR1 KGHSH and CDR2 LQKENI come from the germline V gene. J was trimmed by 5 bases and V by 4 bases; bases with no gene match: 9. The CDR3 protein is CASSRSGTGPDEQYF. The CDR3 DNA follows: TGTGCCAGCTCACGTTCCGGGACAGGGCCTGACGAGCAGTACTTC.

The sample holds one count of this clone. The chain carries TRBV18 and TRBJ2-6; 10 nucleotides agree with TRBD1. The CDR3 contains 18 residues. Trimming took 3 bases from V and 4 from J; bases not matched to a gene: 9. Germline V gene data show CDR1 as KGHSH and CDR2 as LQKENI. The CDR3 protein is CASSPRDRGAVGANVLTF. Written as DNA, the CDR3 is TGTGCCAGCTCACCTAGGGACAGGGGAGCGGTCGGGGCCAACGTCCTGACTTTC.

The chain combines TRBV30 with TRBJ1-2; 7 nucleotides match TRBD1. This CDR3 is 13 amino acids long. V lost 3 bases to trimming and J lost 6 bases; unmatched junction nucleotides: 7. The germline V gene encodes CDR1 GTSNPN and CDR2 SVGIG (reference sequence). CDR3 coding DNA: TGTGCCTGGAGCAACAGGGGAAAAGATGGCTACACCTTC. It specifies CAWSNRGKDGYTF. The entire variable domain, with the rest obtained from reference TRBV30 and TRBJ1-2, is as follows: SQTIHQWPATLVQPVGSPLSLECTVEGTSNPNLYWYRQAAGRGLQLLFYSVGIGQISSEVPQNLSASRPQDRQFILSSKKLLLSDSGFYLCAWSNRGKDGYTFGSGTRLTVV.

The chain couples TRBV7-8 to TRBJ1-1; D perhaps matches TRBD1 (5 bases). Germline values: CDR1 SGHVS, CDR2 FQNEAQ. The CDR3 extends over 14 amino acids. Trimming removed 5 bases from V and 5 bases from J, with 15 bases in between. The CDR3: CASSHGGGGTEAFF. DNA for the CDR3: TGTGCCAGCAGCCATGGGGGGGGAGGAACTGAAGCTTTCTTT.

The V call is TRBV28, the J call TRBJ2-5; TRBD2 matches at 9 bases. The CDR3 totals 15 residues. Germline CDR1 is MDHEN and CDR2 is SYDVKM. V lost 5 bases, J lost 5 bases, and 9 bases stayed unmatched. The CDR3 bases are TGTGCCAGCAGTGCCAGCGGGAGGCAGTGGGAGACCCAGTACTTC. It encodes CASSASGRQWETQYF.

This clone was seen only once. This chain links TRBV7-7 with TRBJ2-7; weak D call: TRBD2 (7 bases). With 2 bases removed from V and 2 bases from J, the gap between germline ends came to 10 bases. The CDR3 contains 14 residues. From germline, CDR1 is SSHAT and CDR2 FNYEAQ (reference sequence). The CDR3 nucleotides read TGTGCCAGCAGCTTAAAAGGGGGGGCCTACGAGCAGTACTTC. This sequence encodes CASSLKGGAYEQYF.

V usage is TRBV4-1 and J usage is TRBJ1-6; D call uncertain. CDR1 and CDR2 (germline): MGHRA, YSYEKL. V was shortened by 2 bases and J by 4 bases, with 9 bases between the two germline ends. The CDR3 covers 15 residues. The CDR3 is CASSQWPEYNSPLHF. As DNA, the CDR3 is TGCGCCAGCAGCCAATGGCCGGAGTATAATTCACCCCTCCACTTT.

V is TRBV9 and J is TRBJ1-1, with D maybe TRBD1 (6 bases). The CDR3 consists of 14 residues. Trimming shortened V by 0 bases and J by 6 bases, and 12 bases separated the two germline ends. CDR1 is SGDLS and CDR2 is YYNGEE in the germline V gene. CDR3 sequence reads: CASSVVGGNAEAFF. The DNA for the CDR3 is TGTGCCAGCAGCGTAGTTGGGGGCAACGCTGAAGCTTTCTTT.

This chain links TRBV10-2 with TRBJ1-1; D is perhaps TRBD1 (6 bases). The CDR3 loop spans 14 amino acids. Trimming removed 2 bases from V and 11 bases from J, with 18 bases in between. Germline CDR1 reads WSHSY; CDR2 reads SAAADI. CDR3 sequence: CASSEAGEPAWAFF. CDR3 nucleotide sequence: TGCGCCAGCAGTGAGGCAGGGGAACCGGCGTGGGCTTTCTTT.

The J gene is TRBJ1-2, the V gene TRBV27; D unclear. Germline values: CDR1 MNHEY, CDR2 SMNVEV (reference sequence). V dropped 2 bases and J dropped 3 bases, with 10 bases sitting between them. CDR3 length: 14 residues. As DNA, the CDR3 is TGTGCCAGCAGTTTAAGAGCCACAGACTATGGCTACACCTTC. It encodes CASSLRATDYGYTF.

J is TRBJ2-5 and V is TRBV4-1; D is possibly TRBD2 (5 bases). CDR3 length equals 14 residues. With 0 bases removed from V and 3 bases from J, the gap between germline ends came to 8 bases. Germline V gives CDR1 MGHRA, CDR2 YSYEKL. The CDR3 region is CASSQESGKETQYF. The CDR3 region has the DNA TGCGCCAGCAGCCAAGAATCGGGGAAAGAGACCCAGTACTTC.

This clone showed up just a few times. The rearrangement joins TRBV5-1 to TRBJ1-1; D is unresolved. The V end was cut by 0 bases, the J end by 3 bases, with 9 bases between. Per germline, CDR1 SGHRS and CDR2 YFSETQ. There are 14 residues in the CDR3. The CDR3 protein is CASSLEWGDTEAFF. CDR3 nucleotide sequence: TGCGCCAGCAGCTTGGAGTGGGGAGACACTGAAGCTTTCTTT. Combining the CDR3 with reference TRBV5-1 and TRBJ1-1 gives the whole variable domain KAGVTQTPRYLIKTRGQQVTLSCSPISGHRSVSWYQQTPGQGLQFLFEYFSETQRNKGNFPGRFSGRQFSNSRSEMNVSTLELGDSALYLCASSLEWGDTEAFFGQGTRLTVV.

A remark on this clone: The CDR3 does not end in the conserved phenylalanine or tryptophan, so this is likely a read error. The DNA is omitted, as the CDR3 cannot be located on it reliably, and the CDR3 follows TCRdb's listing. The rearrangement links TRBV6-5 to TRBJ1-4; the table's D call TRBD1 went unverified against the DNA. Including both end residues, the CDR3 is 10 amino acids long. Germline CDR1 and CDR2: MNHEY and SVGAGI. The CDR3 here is CASTQTGTLE.

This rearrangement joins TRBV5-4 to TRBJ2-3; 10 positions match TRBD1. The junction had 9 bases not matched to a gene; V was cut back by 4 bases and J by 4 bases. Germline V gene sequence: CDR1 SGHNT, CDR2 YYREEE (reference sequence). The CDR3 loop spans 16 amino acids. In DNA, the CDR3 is TGTGCCAGCAGCATGCCCGGGACAGGGGACGCAGATACGCAGTATTTT. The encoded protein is CASSMPGTGDADTQYF.

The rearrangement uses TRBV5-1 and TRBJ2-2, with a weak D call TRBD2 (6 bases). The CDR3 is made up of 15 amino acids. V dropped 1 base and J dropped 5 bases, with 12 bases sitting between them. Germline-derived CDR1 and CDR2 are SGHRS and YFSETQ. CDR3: CASSLLTGGTGELFF. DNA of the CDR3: TGCGCCAGCAGCTTGTTAACTGGGGGGACCGGGGAGCTGTTTTTT.

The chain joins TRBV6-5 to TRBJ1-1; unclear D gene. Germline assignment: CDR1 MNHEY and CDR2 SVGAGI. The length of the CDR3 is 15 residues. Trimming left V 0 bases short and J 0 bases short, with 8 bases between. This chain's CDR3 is CASSYSAVMNTEAFF. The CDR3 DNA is TGTGCCAGCAGTTACTCGGCAGTGATGAACACTGAAGCTTTCTTT.

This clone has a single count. The CDR3 here is CASSERTGVNTEAFF. The CDR3 nucleotides read TGTGCCAGCAGTGAGAGGACAGGCGTGAACACTGAAGCTTTCTTT. The chain carries TRBV2 and TRBJ1-1; 7 bases map to TRBD1. With 3 bases clipped from V and 0 bases from J, the junction kept 4 bases outside the gene matches. CDR3 length: 15 amino acids. The germline gives CDR1 SNHLY, CDR2 FYNNEI.

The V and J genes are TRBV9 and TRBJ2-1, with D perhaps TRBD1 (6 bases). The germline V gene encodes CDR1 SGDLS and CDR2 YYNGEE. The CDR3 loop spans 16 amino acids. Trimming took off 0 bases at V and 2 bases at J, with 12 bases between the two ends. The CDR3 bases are TGTGCCAGCAGCGTAGATTTCAGGGGCCCCTACAATGAGCAGTTCTTC. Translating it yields CASSVDFRGPYNEQFF.